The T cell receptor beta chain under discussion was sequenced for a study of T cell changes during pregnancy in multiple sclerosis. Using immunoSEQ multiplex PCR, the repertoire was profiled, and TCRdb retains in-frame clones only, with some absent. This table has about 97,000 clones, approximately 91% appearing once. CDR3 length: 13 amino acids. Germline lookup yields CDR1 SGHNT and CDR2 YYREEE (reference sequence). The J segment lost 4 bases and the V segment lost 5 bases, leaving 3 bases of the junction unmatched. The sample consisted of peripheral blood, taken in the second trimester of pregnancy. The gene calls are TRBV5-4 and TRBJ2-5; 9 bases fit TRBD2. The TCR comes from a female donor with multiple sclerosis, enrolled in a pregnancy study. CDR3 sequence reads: CASRGAGGETQYF. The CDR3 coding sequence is TGTGCCAGCAGAGGAGCGGGGGGAGAGACCCAGTACTTC. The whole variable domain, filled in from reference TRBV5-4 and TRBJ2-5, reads ETGVTQSPTHLIKTRGQQVTLRCSSQSGHNTVSWYQQALGQGPQFIFQYYREEENGRGNFPPRFSGLQFPNYSSELNVNALELDDSALYLCASRGAGGETQYFGPGTRLLVL.